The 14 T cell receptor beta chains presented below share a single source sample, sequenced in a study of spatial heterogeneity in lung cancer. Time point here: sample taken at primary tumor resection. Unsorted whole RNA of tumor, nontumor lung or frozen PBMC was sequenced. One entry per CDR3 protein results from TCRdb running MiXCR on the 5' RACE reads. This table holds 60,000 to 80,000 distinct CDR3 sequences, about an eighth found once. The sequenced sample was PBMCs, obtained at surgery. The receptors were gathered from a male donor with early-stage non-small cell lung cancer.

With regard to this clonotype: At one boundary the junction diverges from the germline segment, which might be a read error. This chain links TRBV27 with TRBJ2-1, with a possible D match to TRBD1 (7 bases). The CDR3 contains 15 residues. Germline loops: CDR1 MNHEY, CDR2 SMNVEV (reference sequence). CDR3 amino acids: CASRGGTVSCNEQFF. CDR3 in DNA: TGTGCCAGCAGAGGAGGGACAGTCTCCTGCAATGAGCAGTTCTTC.

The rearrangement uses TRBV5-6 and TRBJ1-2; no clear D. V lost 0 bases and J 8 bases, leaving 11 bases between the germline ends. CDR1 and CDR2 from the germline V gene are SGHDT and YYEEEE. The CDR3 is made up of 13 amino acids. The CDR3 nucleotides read TGTGCCAGCAGCTTGGGTCAGGTTGAGGGCTACACCTTC. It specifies CASSLGQVEGYTF.

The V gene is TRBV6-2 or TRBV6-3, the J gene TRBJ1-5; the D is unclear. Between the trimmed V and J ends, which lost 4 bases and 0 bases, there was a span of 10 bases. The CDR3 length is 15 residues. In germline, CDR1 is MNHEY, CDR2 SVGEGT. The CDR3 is CASSFSPGSNQPQHF. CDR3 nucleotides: TGTGCCAGCAGTTTCTCTCCAGGTAGCAATCAGCCCCAGCATTTT.

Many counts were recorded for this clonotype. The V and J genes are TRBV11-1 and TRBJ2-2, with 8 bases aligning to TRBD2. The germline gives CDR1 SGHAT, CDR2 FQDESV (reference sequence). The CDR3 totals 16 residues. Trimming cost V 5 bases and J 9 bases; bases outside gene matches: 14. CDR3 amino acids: CASSPRSGSYHRELFF. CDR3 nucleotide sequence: TGTGCCAGCAGCCCGCGGAGCGGGAGTTATCACCGGGAGCTGTTTTTT.

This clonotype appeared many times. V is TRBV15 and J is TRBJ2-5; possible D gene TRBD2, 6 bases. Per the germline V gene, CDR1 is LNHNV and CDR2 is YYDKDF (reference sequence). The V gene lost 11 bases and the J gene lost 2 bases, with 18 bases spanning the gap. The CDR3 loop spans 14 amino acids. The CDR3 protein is CAAGSFGLQETQYF. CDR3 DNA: TGTGCCGCGGGATCCTTTGGACTACAAGAGACCCAGTACTTC.

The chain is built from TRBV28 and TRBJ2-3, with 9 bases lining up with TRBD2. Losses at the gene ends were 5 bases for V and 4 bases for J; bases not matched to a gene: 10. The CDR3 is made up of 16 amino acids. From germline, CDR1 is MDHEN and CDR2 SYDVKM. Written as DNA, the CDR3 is TGTGCCAGCAGTCGCTCTAGCGGGGTGGGCCCAGATACGCAGTATTTT. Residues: CASSRSSGVGPDTQYF.

CDR3 residues: CSVQGDPNQPQHF. CDR3 coding DNA: TGCAGCGTTCAGGGGGACCCTAATCAGCCCCAGCATTTT. The chain recombines TRBV29-1 with TRBJ1-5; 7 nucleotides agree with TRBD1. The CDR3 totals 13 residues. V shed 5 bases and J 4 bases; nucleotides not matched to a gene: 5. Germline-derived CDR1 and CDR2 are SQVTM and ANQGSEA.

The CDR3 nucleotides are TGTGCCAGCTCACCGGCCAGCGGGAGGAACACCGGGGAGCTGTTTTTT. Translated: CASSPASGRNTGELFF. V usage is TRBV18 and J usage is TRBJ2-2; 8 positions match TRBD2. Germline trimming cut 3 bases from V and 1 base from J; bases unmatched to any gene: 4. The CDR3 is made up of 16 amino acids. Per the germline V gene, CDR1 is KGHSH and CDR2 is LQKENI.

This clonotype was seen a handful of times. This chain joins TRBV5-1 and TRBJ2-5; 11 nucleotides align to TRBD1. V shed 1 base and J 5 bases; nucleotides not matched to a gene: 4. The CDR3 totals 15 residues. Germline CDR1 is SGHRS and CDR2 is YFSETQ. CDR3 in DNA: TGCGCCAGCAGCTTGAGGACAGGGGGCTCTGAGACCCAGTACTTC. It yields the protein CASSLRTGGSETQYF. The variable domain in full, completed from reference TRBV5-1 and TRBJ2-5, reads KAGVTQTPRYLIKTRGQQVTLSCSPISGHRSVSWYQQTPGQGLQFLFEYFSETQRNKGNFPGRFSGRQFSNSRSEMNVSTLELGDSALYLCASSLRTGGSETQYFGPGTRLLVL.

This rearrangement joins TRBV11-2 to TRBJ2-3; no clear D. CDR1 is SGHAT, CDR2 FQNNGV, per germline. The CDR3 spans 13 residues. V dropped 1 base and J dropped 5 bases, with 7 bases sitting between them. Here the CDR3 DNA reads TGTGCCAGCAGCTTAGGGCTTATAGATACGCAGTATTTT. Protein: CASSLGLIDTQYF. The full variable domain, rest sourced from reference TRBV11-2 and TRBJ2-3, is EAGVAQSPRYKIIEKRQSVAFWCNPISGHATLYWYQQILGQGPKLLIQFQNNGVVDDSQLPKDRFSAERLKGVDSTLKIQPAKLEDSAVYLCASSLGLIDTQYFGPGTRLTVL.

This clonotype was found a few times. The CDR3 is CATSRDMAVGGREQFF. The CDR3 nucleotides are TGTGCCACCAGCAGAGATATGGCGGTTGGGGGGCGGGAGCAGTTCTTC. This chain links TRBV15 with TRBJ2-1, with D possibly called TRBD1 or TRBD2 (6 bases each). Trimming left V 0 bases short and J 10 bases short, with 19 bases between. There are 16 residues in the CDR3. Germline V gene lookup returns CDR1 LNHNV and CDR2 YYDKDF (reference sequence).

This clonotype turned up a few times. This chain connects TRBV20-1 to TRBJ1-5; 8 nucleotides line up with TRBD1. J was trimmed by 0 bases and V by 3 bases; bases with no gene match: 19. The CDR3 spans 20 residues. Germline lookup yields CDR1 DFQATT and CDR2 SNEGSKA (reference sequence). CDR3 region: CSASGLPGQAGIYSNQPQHF. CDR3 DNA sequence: TGCAGTGCTAGTGGCTTACCGGGACAGGCGGGCATCTATAGCAATCAGCCCCAGCATTTT.

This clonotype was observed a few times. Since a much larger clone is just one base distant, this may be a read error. Here the CDR3 DNA reads TGTGTCAGCAGCTTGATCGGCCTGAACACTGAAGCTTTCTTT. It specifies CVSSLIGLNTEAFF. This chain joins TRBV5-6 and TRBJ1-1; D call uncertain. Germline loops: CDR1 SGHDT, CDR2 YYEEEE. The CDR3 runs 14 residues.

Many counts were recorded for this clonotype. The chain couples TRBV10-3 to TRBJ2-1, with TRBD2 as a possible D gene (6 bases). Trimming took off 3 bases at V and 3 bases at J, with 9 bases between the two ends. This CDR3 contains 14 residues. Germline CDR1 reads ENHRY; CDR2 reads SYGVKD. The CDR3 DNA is TGTGCCATCAGTGATCGACTAGTCTACAATGAGCAGTTCTTC. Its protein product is CAISDRLVYNEQFF.